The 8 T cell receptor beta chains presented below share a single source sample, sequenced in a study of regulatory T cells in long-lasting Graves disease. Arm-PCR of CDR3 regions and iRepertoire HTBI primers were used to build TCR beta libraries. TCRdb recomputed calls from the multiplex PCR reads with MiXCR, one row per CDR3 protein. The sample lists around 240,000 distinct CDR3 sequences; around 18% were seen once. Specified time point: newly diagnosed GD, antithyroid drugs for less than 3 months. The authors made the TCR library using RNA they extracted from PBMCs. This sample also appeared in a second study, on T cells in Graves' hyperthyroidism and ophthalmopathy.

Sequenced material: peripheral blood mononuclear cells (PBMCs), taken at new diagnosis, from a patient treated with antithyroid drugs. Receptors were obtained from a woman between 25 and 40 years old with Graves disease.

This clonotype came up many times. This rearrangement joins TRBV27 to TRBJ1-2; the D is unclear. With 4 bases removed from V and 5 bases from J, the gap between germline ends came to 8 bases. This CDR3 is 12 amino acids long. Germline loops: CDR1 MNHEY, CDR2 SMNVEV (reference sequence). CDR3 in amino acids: CASSSGGYGYTF. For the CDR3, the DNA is TGTGCCAGCAGTTCCGGAGGTTATGGCTACACCTTC.

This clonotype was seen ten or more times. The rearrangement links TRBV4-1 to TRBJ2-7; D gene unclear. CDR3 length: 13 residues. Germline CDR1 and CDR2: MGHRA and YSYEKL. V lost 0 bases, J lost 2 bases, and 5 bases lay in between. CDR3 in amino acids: CASSQERAYEQYF. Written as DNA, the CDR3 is TGCGCCAGCAGCCAAGAAAGGGCCTACGAGCAGTACTTC.

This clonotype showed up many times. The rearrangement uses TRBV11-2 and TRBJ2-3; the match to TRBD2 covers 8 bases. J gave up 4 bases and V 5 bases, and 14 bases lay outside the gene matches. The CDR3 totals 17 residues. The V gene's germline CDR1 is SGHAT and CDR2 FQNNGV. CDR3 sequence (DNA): TGTGCCAGCAGCGTCGAGGGGGGAGCGGGGGTTGCAGATACGCAGTATTTT. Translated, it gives CASSVEGGAGVADTQYF.

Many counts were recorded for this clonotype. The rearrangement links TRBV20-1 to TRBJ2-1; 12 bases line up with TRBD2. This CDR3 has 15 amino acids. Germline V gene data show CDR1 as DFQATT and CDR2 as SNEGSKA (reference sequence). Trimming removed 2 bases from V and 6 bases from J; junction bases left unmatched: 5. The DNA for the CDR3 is TGCAGTGCTAGACCTAGCGGGGGGGCCTTCAATGAGCAGTTCTTC. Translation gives CSARPSGGAFNEQFF.

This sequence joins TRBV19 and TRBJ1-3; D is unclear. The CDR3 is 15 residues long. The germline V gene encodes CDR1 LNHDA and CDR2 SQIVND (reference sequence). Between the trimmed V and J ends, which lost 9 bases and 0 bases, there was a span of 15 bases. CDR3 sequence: CASRSFIRSGNTIYF. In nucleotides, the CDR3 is TGTGCCAGCCGCTCCTTCATACGCTCTGGAAACACCATATATTTT.

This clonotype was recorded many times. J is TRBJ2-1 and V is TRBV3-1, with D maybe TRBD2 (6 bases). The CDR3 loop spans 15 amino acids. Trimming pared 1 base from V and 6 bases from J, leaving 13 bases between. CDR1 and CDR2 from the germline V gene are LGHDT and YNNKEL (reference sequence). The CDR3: CASSQARNSGNEQFF. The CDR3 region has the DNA TGTGCCAGCAGCCAAGCGCGTAATAGCGGCAATGAGCAGTTCTTC.

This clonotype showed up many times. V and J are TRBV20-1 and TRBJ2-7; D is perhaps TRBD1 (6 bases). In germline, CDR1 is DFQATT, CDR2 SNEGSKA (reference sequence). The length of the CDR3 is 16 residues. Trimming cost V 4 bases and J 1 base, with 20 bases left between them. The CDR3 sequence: CSATPLVTGMSYEQYF. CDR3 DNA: TGCAGTGCTACCCCCCTGGTAACAGGGATGTCCTACGAGCAGTACTTC.

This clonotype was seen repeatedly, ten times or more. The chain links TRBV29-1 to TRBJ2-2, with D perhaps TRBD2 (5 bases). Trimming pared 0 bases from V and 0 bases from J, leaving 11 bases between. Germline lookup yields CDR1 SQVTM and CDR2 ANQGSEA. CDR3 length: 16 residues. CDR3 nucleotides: TGCAGCGTTGAAGATCGTTTAGCGACGAACACCGGGGAGCTGTTTTTT. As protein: CSVEDRLATNTGELFF.